The clone carrying this TCR beta chain was counted a few times. A single record per CDR3 protein comes from TCRdb applying MiXCR to the 5' RACE reads. This table has around 510,000 distinct CDR3 sequences, around 15% appearing once. The entry originates in a study of identical twins. The CDR3 length is 12 residues. The junction had 6 bases not matched to a gene; V was cut back by 4 bases and J by 12 bases. In germline, CDR1 is SGDLS, CDR2 YYNGEE. These data also formed part of another study, on yellow fever vaccine responses in identical twins.

What was sequenced was CD4+ T cells sorted from blood. The chain carries TRBV9 and TRBJ2-1; 8 nucleotides agree with TRBD2. This clonotype was obtained from a woman aged 18-35 years in good health. The CDR3 DNA follows: TGTGCCAGCAGCTCGGGGGGGACTCGGCAGTTCTTC. It codes for CASSSGGTRQFF.